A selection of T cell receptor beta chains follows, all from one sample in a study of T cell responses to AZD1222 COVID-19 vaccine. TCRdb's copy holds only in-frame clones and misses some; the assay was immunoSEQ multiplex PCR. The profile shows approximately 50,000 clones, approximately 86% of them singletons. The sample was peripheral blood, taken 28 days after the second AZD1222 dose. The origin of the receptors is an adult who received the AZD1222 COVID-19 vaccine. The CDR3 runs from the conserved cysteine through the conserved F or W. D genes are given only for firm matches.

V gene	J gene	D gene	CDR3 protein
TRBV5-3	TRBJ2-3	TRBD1	CARSWGQGAGDTQYF
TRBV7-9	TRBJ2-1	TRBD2	CASSSAGLAGVKNEQFF
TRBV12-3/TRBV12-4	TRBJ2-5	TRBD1	CASTGQGLETQYF
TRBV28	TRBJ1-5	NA	CASRPQGAQPQHF
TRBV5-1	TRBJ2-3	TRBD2	CASSLAGTSGRASDTQYF
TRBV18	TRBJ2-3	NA	CASSPPGGLGLLDTQYF
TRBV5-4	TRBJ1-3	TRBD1	CASSFRDSSGNTIYF
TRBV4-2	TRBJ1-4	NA	CASSQETGWNEKLFF
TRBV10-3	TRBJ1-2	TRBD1	CAISEPDRGPHDGYTF
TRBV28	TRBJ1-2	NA	CASSREGGMKSYTF